Listed below are T cell receptor beta chains from one sample, sequenced in a study of T cell responses to AZD1222 COVID-19 vaccine. Some clones are missing from TCRdb's copy, which holds only in-frame ones; the method was immunoSEQ multiplex PCR. The sample carries about 97,000 clones, 80% to 85% recorded once. The sequences come from peripheral blood, collected on day 0 of AZD1222 vaccination. These TCRs come from an adult in good health. Both conserved end residues are trimmed from each CDR3. Fields, in order: V gene, J gene, CDR3 protein.

v_call: TRBV24-1
j_call: TRBJ2-7
cdr3_aa: ATSDPTSGRNEQY

v_call: TRBV5-8
j_call: TRBJ2-7
cdr3_aa: ASSLEAVTPYEQY

v_call: TRBV6-5
j_call: TRBJ2-2
cdr3_aa: ASSFAGELF

v_call: TRBV28
j_call: TRBJ1-3
cdr3_aa: ASSIDKGNTIY

v_call: TRBV7-2
j_call: TRBJ1-2
cdr3_aa: ASSRDPRGGYT

v_call: TRBV20-1
j_call: TRBJ1-1
cdr3_aa: SAPEAF

v_call: TRBV7-2
j_call: TRBJ1-3
cdr3_aa: ASSQTPRGNTIY

v_call: TRBV6-5
j_call: TRBJ1-2
cdr3_aa: ASSYRQMYYGYT

v_call: TRBV3-1/TRBV3-2
j_call: TRBJ2-5
cdr3_aa: ASSQDSLAASQETQY

v_call: TRBV2
j_call: TRBJ1-2
cdr3_aa: ASTGTGDFGYT

v_call: TRBV10-1
j_call: TRBJ1-1
cdr3_aa: ASRGDTEAF

v_call: TRBV24-1
j_call: TRBJ1-1
cdr3_aa: ATSGLPPGRCVTEAF

v_call: TRBV6-6
j_call: TRBJ2-1
cdr3_aa: ASSYPQGGRLGEQF

v_call: TRBV28
j_call: TRBJ2-7
cdr3_aa: ASSFDQRAYEQY

v_call: TRBV28
j_call: TRBJ2-5
cdr3_aa: ASSSGTGKETQY

v_call: TRBV3-1/TRBV3-2
j_call: TRBJ1-3
cdr3_aa: ASSPTGVAGNTIY

v_call: TRBV6-5
j_call: TRBJ2-7
cdr3_aa: ASSFGSGGSSYEQY

v_call: TRBV5-1
j_call: TRBJ1-1
cdr3_aa: ASSLGRASTEAF

v_call: TRBV9
j_call: TRBJ1-3
cdr3_aa: ASSVGDLSGNTIY

v_call: TRBV7-2
j_call: TRBJ2-5
cdr3_aa: ASSLGGLARETQY

v_call: TRBV30
j_call: TRBJ1-4
cdr3_aa: AWSVHPREKLF

v_call: TRBV11-2
j_call: TRBJ1-5
cdr3_aa: ASSLDAGSRQPQH

v_call: TRBV6-5
j_call: TRBJ1-2
cdr3_aa: ASSPDRERGYT

v_call: TRBV6-2/TRBV6-3
j_call: TRBJ2-5
cdr3_aa: ASSRTLAGEQETQY

v_call: TRBV3-1/TRBV3-2
j_call: TRBJ1-2
cdr3_aa: ASSLDSNYGYT

v_call: TRBV19
j_call: TRBJ1-4
cdr3_aa: ASSSSATNEKLF

v_call: TRBV7-9
j_call: TRBJ1-4
cdr3_aa: ASSRDRGREEKLF

v_call: TRBV28
j_call: TRBJ1-2
cdr3_aa: ASSLKRYGYT

v_call: TRBV6-5
j_call: TRBJ2-5
cdr3_aa: ASSPHGETQY

v_call: TRBV7-8
j_call: TRBJ1-1
cdr3_aa: ASSLVTYRGEGRATEAF

v_call: TRBV28
j_call: TRBJ2-2
cdr3_aa: ASRDQGAGELF

v_call: TRBV14
j_call: TRBJ2-2
cdr3_aa: ASSQAGRGSGELF

v_call: TRBV28
j_call: TRBJ1-1
cdr3_aa: ASSLPGQGTEAF

v_call: TRBV5-6
j_call: TRBJ1-2
cdr3_aa: ASSLDEGGMDGYT

v_call: TRBV3-1/TRBV3-2
j_call: TRBJ2-2
cdr3_aa: ASSHRWDRIRTGELF

v_call: TRBV18
j_call: TRBJ1-1
cdr3_aa: ASSRDTNTEAF

v_call: TRBV7-8
j_call: TRBJ1-2
cdr3_aa: ASSLVQGMDGYT

v_call: TRBV27
j_call: TRBJ1-1
cdr3_aa: ASSPQDRVYEAF

v_call: TRBV19
j_call: TRBJ1-5
cdr3_aa: ASSIGAGTGSQPQH

v_call: TRBV18
j_call: TRBJ2-5
cdr3_aa: ASSPGEGGLETQY

v_call: TRBV28
j_call: TRBJ1-5
cdr3_aa: ASSFGGHQPQH

v_call: TRBV27
j_call: TRBJ2-3
cdr3_aa: ASSFWGLPTDTQY

v_call: TRBV27
j_call: TRBJ2-1
cdr3_aa: ASTSLRQGGNEQF

v_call: TRBV7-3
j_call: TRBJ2-7
cdr3_aa: ASSFQGESHEQY

v_call: TRBV12-3/TRBV12-4
j_call: TRBJ2-1
cdr3_aa: ASSRGILEQF

v_call: TRBV14
j_call: TRBJ1-3
cdr3_aa: ASSQEHYASVRNTIY

v_call: TRBV6-5
j_call: TRBJ1-2
cdr3_aa: ASSSGPNYGYT

v_call: TRBV2
j_call: TRBJ1-4
cdr3_aa: ASSPQGPNEKLF

v_call: TRBV28
j_call: TRBJ1-2
cdr3_aa: ASTRSSGNYGYT